This T cell receptor beta chain was profiled in a study of blood T cell repertoires in COVID-19. Study overall: Samples came from the United States, Italy and Spain, spanning acute and convalescent COVID-19.

In the source study's methods: The assay estimated nucleated cells by amplifying reference gene primers. Clones were read by immunoSEQ multiplex PCR, and TCRdb kept only the in-frame ones, dropping some. V, J and clone size derive from that table, while D and trimming were established from the DNA sequence. Of 110,000 or so clones listed, over 80% are singletons. The CDR3 runs to 16 residues. V was pared by 4 bases and J by 0 bases, with 14 bases between. Germline V gene data show CDR1 as MNHEY and CDR2 as SMNVEV (reference sequence). Material: peripheral blood. This TCR was sampled from a woman aged 55-70 years with acute or convalescent COVID-19. The chain recombines TRBV27 with TRBJ2-3; D is possibly TRBD1 (6 bases). The CDR3 loop is CASSSPTGLSTDTQYF. The CDR3, as DNA: TGTGCCAGCAGTTCCCCCACAGGGTTGAGCACAGATACGCAGTATTTT.